The subject of this entry is one T cell receptor (beta chain). Its matching antigen is unknown. The source of the sample is a study of blood T cells in healthy people across ages. The junction had 3 bases not matched to a gene; V was cut back by 2 bases and J by 0 bases. The germline V gene has CDR1 ENHRY and CDR2 SYGVKD. This CDR3 is built from 15 residues. Next came a second PCR, run for about 6 to 11 cycles, which used a sample-barcoded 5' primer along with a J-beta primer mix. TCRdb called the 5' RACE reads again in MiXCR, with one record for every CDR3 protein. This sample has roughly 1,000,000 distinct CDR3 sequences, with almost 25% found just once. The individuals who served as donors were healthy Caucasians living in Russia, aged roughly 6 to 100. Each donor had 8.5 to 10 milliliters of peripheral blood drawn. Findings and caveats of the study: Shifts in expanded clonotypes may have been confounded by donor CMV status, which was unknown.

This same sample was also taken into another study, of T cells of mothers and their children. That study adds: Extracted RNA, in its entirety, went into cDNA synthesis at roughly 1.5 ug per 15 ul.

This clonotype was obtained from a girl aged 2 to 10 in good health. The V and J genes are TRBV10-3 and TRBJ1-1; 7 nucleotides match TRBD1. Sequencing input: blood. The CDR3 DNA sequence: TGTGCCATCAGTGAGGACAGGGATTTGAACACTGAAGCTTTCTTT. Its protein is CAISEDRDLNTEAFF.